Detailed here is one T cell receptor (beta chain). Its antigen is unknown. The CDR3 is 15 residues long. V shed 4 bases and J shed 1 base, with 12 bases lying between them. Germline V gives CDR1 SGHRS, CDR2 YFSETQ. The sample originates from a study of early stage breast cancer tumors. Study details: Most invasive tumors, about 80% of the 16, were ER+/PR+/HER2-.

Clones were sequenced by immunoSEQ multiplex PCR, and TCRdb holds only the in-frame ones, with some missing. In the table there are approximately 17,000 clones, around four fifths of which are singletons. Study-wide results and limits: Compared with adjacent normal breast tissue, tumors showed roughly 2.5-fold greater T cell density and higher clonality. Most shared enriched TCRB sequences were commonly generated ones.

Sequenced: blood. This receptor was taken from a person aged 70 to 85 with breast cancer. The genes are TRBV5-1 and TRBJ2-1, with D perhaps TRBD2 (5 bases). The CDR3 sequence is CASSQGLRSYNEQFF. The CDR3 bases are TGCGCCAGCAGCCAAGGACTGAGGTCCTACAATGAGCAGTTCTTC.